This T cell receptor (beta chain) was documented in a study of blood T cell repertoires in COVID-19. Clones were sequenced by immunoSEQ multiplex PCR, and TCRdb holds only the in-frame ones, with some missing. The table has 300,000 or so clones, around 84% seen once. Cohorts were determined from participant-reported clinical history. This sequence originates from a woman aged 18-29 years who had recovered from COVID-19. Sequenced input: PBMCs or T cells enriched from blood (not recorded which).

As DNA, the CDR3 is TGTGCCAGCAGCTTCGAGTCAGGGGGCTCCCCTTCCTACGAGCAGTACTTC. Amino acids: CASSFESGGSPSYEQYF. V and J are TRBV5-8 and TRBJ2-7; 8 bases agree with TRBD1. CDR1 and CDR2 from the germline V gene are SGHTS and YDEGEE. CDR3 size: 17 residues. The V segment lost 2 bases and the J segment 1 base; nucleotides outside the gene matches: 11.